This T cell receptor beta chain was profiled in a study of OX40 agonist ivuxolimab in advanced cancers. At the level of the study: Ivuxolimab, which patients received intravenously every 2 weeks, was dosed at 0.01 to 10 mg/kg. Patients treated during dose escalation were battling hepatocellular carcinoma, melanoma, renal cell or head and neck cancer. Study results and limitations: There was clonal expansion of CD4+ and CD8+ blood T cells by week 6 at 0.1 to 3.0 mg/kg. The average count of expanded clones was higher among CD8+ T cells than among CD4+.

In regard to this clone: The antigen remains unidentified.

This CDR3 has 12 residues. Germline CDR1 reads GTSNPN; CDR2 reads SVGIG (reference sequence). Trimming took off 5 bases at V and 3 bases at J, with 11 bases between the two ends. The method was immunoSEQ multiplex PCR; TCRdb's version includes in-frame clones alone and lacks a portion of them. The sample has tens of thousands of clones; more than 80% are singletons. This sequence was found in an adult with an advanced solid tumor such as melanoma, head and neck, liver or kidney cancer. V is TRBV30 and J is TRBJ2-7; TRBD1 is a possible D gene (6 bases). This specimen was CD4+ or CD8+ T cells sorted from blood, taken in a trial of the OX40 agonist ivuxolimab. The CDR3, as DNA: TGTGCCTGGTGCCGGGACAACTACGAGCAGTACTTC. Translated: CAWCRDNYEQYF.